The clone carrying this T cell receptor beta chain has a handful of counts. Tregs were sorted as CD4+CD25+CD127-/low cells. This CDR3 comprises 16 residues. CDR1 is MGHRA, CDR2 YSYEKL, per germline. With 4 bases clipped from V and 3 bases from J, the junction kept 12 bases outside the gene matches. From the 5' RACE reads, TCRdb called clonotypes with MiXCR, one entry per CDR3 protein. The table records roughly 45,000 distinct CDR3 sequences, around 20% of them present only once. The TCR sequence derives from a female donor with breast cancer. The source material was Tregs sorted from blood. V and J are TRBV4-1 and TRBJ2-7; 7 bases match TRBD2. The CDR3 DNA reads as TGCGCCAGCAGCCTAGGGGAGGGGACTCTGAGCTACGAGCAGTACTTC. It is translated as CASSLGEGTLSYEQYF.